This paragraph covers one T cell receptor (beta chain) sequence. Sequenced by immunoSEQ multiplex PCR; TCRdb stores in-frame clones only, minus some. This table holds some 330,000 clones, about 87% found once. The CDR3 spans 16 residues. With 4 bases removed from V and 3 bases from J, the gap between germline ends came to 19 bases. The germline V gene has CDR1 MGHRA and CDR2 YSYEKL. Participants' reported clinical history set cohort assignment. This entry belongs to a study of blood T cell repertoires in COVID-19. Study context: The origin of the acute and convalescent COVID-19 samples was the United States, Italy and Spain.

This receptor was obtained from a man younger than 45 who had recovered from COVID-19. Sequenced input: PBMCs or T cells enriched from blood (not recorded which). The rearrangement joins TRBV4-1 to TRBJ2-7; TRBD1 might be the D (5 bases). The CDR3, as DNA: TGCGCCAGCAGCCTCATTCCAGGGAACAGAAACTACGAGCAGTACTTC. As protein: CASSLIPGNRNYEQYF.